Presented here are 9 T cell receptor beta chains from one specimen sequenced in a study of blood T cell repertoires in COVID-19. Sequenced by immunoSEQ multiplex PCR; TCRdb stores in-frame clones only, minus some. The profile covers some 250,000 clones, with 87% appearing a single time and about 7% taken by the ten largest. Sequences were obtained from peripheral blood. The origin of the receptors is a man aged 55-75 years who had recovered from COVID-19.

The gene calls are TRBV5-1 and TRBJ2-1; 7 bases are shared with TRBD1. CDR3 length: 14 residues. Germline V gene data show CDR1 as SGHRS and CDR2 as YFSETQ. The CDR3 DNA sequence: TGCGCGAGATACGGGACAGAGAAATACAATGAGCAGTTCTTC. Translation: CARYGTEKYNEQFF.

In DNA form, the CDR3 reads TGTGCCAGCAGTTACCTCGGCAGGGGGATCAGCTACACCTTC. This codes for CASSYLGRGISYTF. The chain uses TRBV6-6 and TRBJ1-2; 7 bases agree with TRBD1. V shed 2 bases, J shed 9 bases, and the junction held 9 bases outside the gene matches. This CDR3 comprises 14 residues. The V gene's germline CDR1 is MNHNY and CDR2 SVGAGI (reference sequence).

The chain is built from TRBV5-1 and TRBJ1-1; possibly TRBD1 for D (5 bases). The ends were cut back, 0 bases at V and 11 bases at J, with 11 bases in the middle. Per germline, CDR1 SGHRS and CDR2 YFSETQ. The CDR3 consists of 12 residues. Written as DNA, the CDR3 is TGCGCCAGCAGCTTGGTCGGGGGAGATGCTTTCTTT. Its protein product is CASSLVGGDAFF.

V gene TRBV28 combines with J gene TRBJ2-1; 7 positions agree with TRBD2. V was clipped by 1 base and J by 12 bases; unmatched bases: 3. Germline V gene lookup returns CDR1 MDHEN and CDR2 SYDVKM. The CDR3 runs to 12 residues. Here the CDR3 DNA reads TGTGCCAGCAGTTTATCAGGGAGGGGGCAGTTCTTC. The encoded protein is CASSLSGRGQFF. Supplemented by reference TRBV28 and TRBJ2-1, the full variable domain reads DVKVTQSSRYLVKRTGEKVFLECVQDMDHENMFWYRQDPGLGLRLIYFSYDVKMKEKGDIPEGYSVSREKKERFSLILESASTNQTSMYLCASSLSGRGQFFGPGTRLTVL.

V gene TRBV5-4 combines with J gene TRBJ2-7; the match to TRBD1 covers 9 bases. CDR1 is SGHNT, CDR2 YYREEE, per germline (reference sequence). This CDR3 comprises 16 residues. Unmatched junction bases numbered 14, after V lost 4 bases and J lost 6 bases. The CDR3 protein is CASSPATGGPPAEQYF. CDR3 bases: TGTGCCAGCAGCCCCGCAACAGGGGGCCCCCCCGCCGAGCAGTACTTC. Full variable domain (missing parts from reference TRBV5-4 and TRBJ2-7): ETGVTQSPTHLIKTRGQQVTLRCSSQSGHNTVSWYQQALGQGPQFIFQYYREEENGRGNFPPRFSGLQFPNYSSELNVNALELDDSALYLCASSPATGGPPAEQYFGPGTRLTVT.

V is TRBV5-1 and J is TRBJ2-7; TRBD2 matches at 7 bases. CDR1 is SGHRS and CDR2 is YFSETQ in the germline V gene. CDR3 length: 15 amino acids. After removal of 2 bases from V and 2 bases from J, the junction contained 7 bases not matched to a gene. CDR3 in DNA: TGCGCCAGCAGCTTAACTCTAGCGGACACCTACGAGCAGTACTTC. Protein: CASSLTLADTYEQYF.

The chain has TRBV19 and TRBJ2-2; 10 bases are a match to TRBD1. The trim removed 9 bases at V and 0 bases at J, leaving 4 bases unmatched. Germline CDR1 reads LNHDA; CDR2 reads SQIVND (reference sequence). The CDR3 extends over 15 amino acids. The CDR3 region has the DNA TGTGCCAGCCGGACAGGGGGGGCGAACACCGGGGAGCTGTTTTTT. Protein: CASRTGGANTGELFF. Full variable domain (rest looked up from reference TRBV19 and TRBJ2-2): DGGITQSPKYLFRKEGQNVTLSCEQNLNHDAMYWYRQDPGQGLRLIYYSQIVNDFQKGDIAEGYSVSREKKESFPLTVTSAQKNPTAFYLCASRTGGANTGELFFGEGSRLTVL.

CDR3 region: CASTSGELADTQYF. CDR3 in DNA: TGTGCCAGCACCTCAGGGGAGTTAGCAGATACGCAGTATTTT. The chain combines TRBV6-5 with TRBJ2-3; D is possibly TRBD1 (6 bases). V shed 7 bases and J shed 4 bases, with 15 bases lying between them. The CDR3 sequence is 14 residues long. Germline CDR1 reads MNHEY; CDR2 reads SVGAGI.

J is TRBJ1-2 and V is TRBV6-5, with 10 bases matching TRBD1. The CDR3 extends over 15 amino acids. Germline V gene data show CDR1 as MNHEY and CDR2 as SVGAGI. Trimming at V came to 10 bases and at J to 5 bases, leaving 13 bases not matched to a gene. In nucleotides, the CDR3 is TGTGCCAACCCGGGACAGGGGTCCCTTCCTTATGGCTACACCTTC. Protein product: CANPGQGSLPYGYTF.